The 29 T cell receptor beta chains below all came from one sample that was sequenced in a study of T cell repertoires in cytomegalovirus infection. In TCRdb, the reads were re-called with MiXCR into one record per CDR3 protein. Of more than 500,000 distinct CDR3 sequences detected, approximately 17% appear once; the ten largest clones hold roughly 25%. The sample comprised CD8+ T cells from PBMCs. The receptors were sampled from a human donor in good health (CMV status not recorded). Some clones in this sample may be carry-over from other donors' samples.

This clonotype was seen repeatedly, ten times or more. CDR3 region: CAISGQGAGGYTF. CDR3 DNA: TGTGCCATCAGTGGACAGGGGGCAGGTGGCTACACCTTC. The chain has TRBV10-3 and TRBJ1-2; 10 bases line up with TRBD1. CDR1 is ENHRY and CDR2 is SYGVKD in the germline V gene. This CDR3 comprises 13 residues. J gave up 7 bases and V 4 bases, and 3 bases lay outside the gene matches.

This clonotype was picked up a small number of times. The rearrangement links TRBV24-1 to TRBJ2-1; possible D gene TRBD1, 6 bases. V lost 5 bases and J 4 bases, leaving 8 bases between the germline ends. The germline V gene has CDR1 KGHDR and CDR2 SFDVKD. The CDR3 covers 13 residues. CDR3 amino acids: CATSGDKYNEQFF. CDR3 bases: TGTGCCACCAGTGGGGACAAGTACAATGAGCAGTTCTTC.

The chain recombines TRBV27 with TRBJ1-5; 7 nucleotides agree with TRBD1. In germline, CDR1 is MNHEY, CDR2 SMNVEV (reference sequence). The CDR3 contains 16 residues. V lost 1 base, J lost 3 bases, and 6 bases stayed unmatched. CDR3 sequence (DNA): TGTGCCAGCAGTTTATGGGGCAGGGGGTCCAATCAGCCCCAGCATTTT. Translated, it gives CASSLWGRGSNQPQHF.

This clonotype was seen at least ten times. This chain joins TRBV7-3 and TRBJ2-1; 8 bases fit TRBD1. Germline loops: CDR1 SGHTA, CDR2 FQGTGA. The CDR3 extends over 17 amino acids. With V trimmed by 1 base and J by 5 bases, 10 bases remained unmatched. The CDR3 sequence: CASSLRPQGAEDNEQFF. CDR3 nucleotides: TGTGCCAGCAGCTTAAGGCCCCAGGGGGCTGAGGACAATGAGCAGTTCTTC. Using reference TRBV7-3 and TRBJ2-1 for the parts outside the CDR3, the full variable domain is GAGVSQTPSNKVTEKGKYVELRCDPISGHTALYWYRQSLGQGPEFLIYFQGTGAADDSGLPNDRFFAVRPEGSVSTLKIQRTERGDSAVYLCASSLRPQGAEDNEQFFGPGTRLTVL.

This clonotype appeared a few times. The chain combines TRBV27 with TRBJ1-2; D is perhaps TRBD1 (5 bases). V lost 6 bases, J lost 5 bases, and 10 bases lay in between. The CDR3 is 12 residues long. Per the germline V gene, CDR1 is MNHEY and CDR2 is SMNVEV (reference sequence). DNA for the CDR3: TGTGCCAGCAGGACAGACAATTATGGCTACACCTTC. Translating gives CASRTDNYGYTF.

The chain couples TRBV13 to TRBJ2-1, with D possibly being TRBD2 (7 bases). Germline V lookup: CDR1 PRHDT, CDR2 FYEKMQ (reference sequence). The V and J ends lost 5 bases and 8 bases respectively, with 16 bases between them. This CDR3 has 14 amino acids. The CDR3 here is CASSDRGAFDEQFF. CDR3 DNA sequence: TGTGCCAGCAGCGATCGGGGGGCTTTCGATGAGCAGTTCTTC.

This clonotype came up many times. This chain links TRBV7-8 with TRBJ2-7; D might be TRBD1 (5 bases). CDR1 is SGHVS and CDR2 is FQNEAQ in the germline V gene. This CDR3 is 14 amino acids long. V dropped 1 base and J dropped 3 bases, with 10 bases sitting between them. This chain's CDR3 is CASSLGGHNYEQYF. CDR3 in DNA: TGTGCCAGCAGCTTAGGAGGACACAACTACGAGCAGTACTTC. Based on the CDR3 plus reference TRBV7-8 and TRBJ2-7, the full variable domain is GAGVSQSPRYKVAKRGQDVALRCDPISGHVSLFWYQQALGQGPEFLTYFQNEAQLDKSGLPSDRFFAERPEGSVSTLKIQRTQQEDSAVYLCASSLGGHNYEQYFGPGTRLTVT.

This clonotype was found many times. The chain combines TRBV7-6 with TRBJ2-2; TRBD1 aligns across 9 bases. The CDR3 contains 16 residues. The germline V gene encodes CDR1 SGHVS and CDR2 FNYEAQ. V trimming: 4 bases; J trimming: 1 base; junction bases outside the gene matches: 4. The CDR3 DNA follows: TGTGCCAGCAGCTCCAGGACAGGGGTGAACACCGGGGAGCTGTTTTTT. This gives the protein CASSSRTGVNTGELFF.

The chain uses TRBV9 and TRBJ2-7; 9 bases map to TRBD1. With 3 bases clipped from V and 3 bases from J, the junction kept 7 bases outside the gene matches. CDR1 and CDR2 from the germline V gene are SGDLS and YYNGEE. The CDR3 sequence is 15 residues long. The CDR3 loop is CASSAGGTGFYEQYF. The CDR3 bases are TGTGCCAGCAGCGCTGGGGGGACAGGGTTCTACGAGCAGTACTTC.

The chain links TRBV15 to TRBJ2-2; no firm D call. The germline V gene has CDR1 LNHNV and CDR2 YYDKDF (reference sequence). The V and J ends lost 7 bases and 9 bases respectively, with 18 bases between them. This CDR3 contains 14 residues. CDR3 in amino acids: CATNIPLGIRELFF. CDR3 DNA: TGTGCCACCAACATACCCTTGGGGATCCGGGAGCTGTTTTTT.

Ten or more counts support this clonotype. The chain links TRBV6-6 to TRBJ1-6; D remains ambiguous. Germline CDR1 is MNHNY and CDR2 is SVGAGI (reference sequence). The CDR3 runs to 16 residues. Deletions cut 4 bases from V and 0 bases from J, with 10 bases between. The chain's CDR3 is CASSSTVSSYNSPLHF. The CDR3 nucleotides are TGTGCCAGCAGTTCCACAGTGAGCTCCTATAATTCACCCCTCCACTTT.

This chain connects TRBV28 to TRBJ1-1, with TRBD1 identical over 9 bases. Germline V gene sequence: CDR1 MDHEN, CDR2 SYDVKM. This CDR3 contains 15 residues. V lost 4 bases to trimming and J lost 6 bases; unmatched junction nucleotides: 9. As DNA, the CDR3 is TGTGCCAGCAGTTGGAGGACAGGGGCGAGGTCTGAAGCTTTCTTT. The encoded protein is CASSWRTGARSEAFF.

The chain uses TRBV9 and TRBJ2-7, with 8 bases matching TRBD2. V lost 4 bases to trimming and J lost 0 bases; unmatched junction nucleotides: 12. The CDR3 totals 17 residues. Germline values: CDR1 SGDLS, CDR2 YYNGEE. The CDR3 loop reads CASSRGLALSASYEQYF. The CDR3 DNA follows: TGTGCCAGCAGCAGAGGACTAGCCCTATCCGCCTCCTACGAGCAGTACTTC.

This clonotype was observed at least ten times. This chain joins TRBV12-5 and TRBJ1-2; D not resolved. Germline loops: CDR1 LGHNT, CDR2 FRNRAP. There are 12 residues in the CDR3. V lost 1 base to trimming and J lost 6 bases, with 6 bases between them. The CDR3 reads CASGLGEDGYTF. CDR3 nucleotide sequence: TGTGCTAGTGGTTTGGGGGAGGATGGCTACACCTTC.

In its sample, this clonotype was seen many times. The chain has TRBV15 and TRBJ2-5; perhaps D is TRBD1 or TRBD2 (7 bases each). This CDR3 has 15 amino acids. V was clipped by 5 bases and J by 4 bases, with 17 bases between them. The V gene's germline CDR1 is LNHNV and CDR2 YYDKDF (reference sequence). The CDR3 nucleotides are TGTGCCACCAGCCCTCTAGCGGAGGGGGCAGAGACCCAGTACTTC. As protein: CATSPLAEGAETQYF.

This clonotype was recorded many times. V gene TRBV11-3 combines with J gene TRBJ2-1; D assignment may be TRBD1 or TRBD2 (6 bases each). CDR3 size: 15 residues. Trimming shortened V by 5 bases and J by 3 bases, and 14 bases separated the two germline ends. Per germline, CDR1 SGHNT and CDR2 YENEEA. CDR3: CASSPVGGGYNEQFF. As DNA, the CDR3 is TGTGCCAGCAGCCCGGTAGGGGGAGGCTACAATGAGCAGTTCTTC.

The V call is TRBV19, the J call TRBJ2-7, with D possibly being TRBD1 (5 bases). CDR1 LNHDA and CDR2 SQIVND come from the germline V gene (reference sequence). V lost 0 bases, J lost 4 bases, and 10 bases lay in between. This CDR3 region has 14 residues. CDR3 sequence: CASSIEGAWYEQYF. CDR3 DNA sequence: TGTGCCAGTAGTATAGAAGGGGCATGGTACGAGCAGTACTTC. Full variable domain (missing parts from reference TRBV19 and TRBJ2-7): DGGITQSPKYLFRKEGQNVTLSCEQNLNHDAMYWYRQDPGQGLRLIYYSQIVNDFQKGDIAEGYSVSREKKESFPLTVTSAQKNPTAFYLCASSIEGAWYEQYFGPGTRLTVT.

This chain links TRBV5-1 with TRBJ1-2; D is undetermined. The germline V gene encodes CDR1 SGHRS and CDR2 YFSETQ. CDR3 length: 15 residues. V lost 0 bases, J lost 8 bases, and 17 bases lay in between. The CDR3 region has the DNA TGCGCCAGCAGCTTGGGAGGCAGTCGCCTTGACGGCTACACCTTC. It is translated as CASSLGGSRLDGYTF.

This clonotype was detected many times. The chain couples TRBV28 to TRBJ1-2; D not certain. Germline values: CDR1 MDHEN, CDR2 SYDVKM. CDR3 length: 14 amino acids. V was pared by 6 bases and J by 6 bases, with 17 bases between. The CDR3 bases are TGTGCCAGCAGGCTCCGACGTCTTGACCATGGCTACACCTTC. The encoded protein is CASRLRRLDHGYTF.

The chain joins TRBV6-5 to TRBJ1-4, with D possibly being TRBD1 (6 bases). This CDR3 contains 15 residues. CDR1 is MNHEY, CDR2 SVGAGI, per germline. V was cut by 4 bases and J by 6 bases, with 15 bases left in between. The CDR3: CASSSPRDTHEKLFF. The CDR3 coding sequence is TGTGCCAGCAGTTCTCCCCGGGACACTCATGAAAAACTGTTTTTT.

This clonotype was counted ten times or more. The chain employs TRBV27 and TRBJ2-7; 7 bases line up with TRBD2. The CDR3 length is 14 residues. V was clipped by 7 bases and J by 5 bases; unmatched bases: 11. Germline assignment: CDR1 MNHEY and CDR2 SMNVEV (reference sequence). CDR3 DNA sequence: TGTGCCAGCAACCCTTCCGGGACTAACGACGAGCAGTACTTC. Protein product: CASNPSGTNDEQYF.

This sequence joins TRBV5-6 and TRBJ1-3, with D unclear. This CDR3 is 14 amino acids long. The germline gives CDR1 SGHDT, CDR2 YYEEEE. The germline V and J ends were trimmed by 1 base and 0 bases, with 5 bases remaining between them. This CDR3 reads CASSLPYSGNTIYF. CDR3 DNA sequence: TGTGCCAGCAGCTTGCCTTACTCTGGAAACACCATATATTTT.

This chain joins TRBV27 and TRBJ2-7, with a possible D match to TRBD1 (5 bases). Germline V lookup: CDR1 MNHEY, CDR2 SMNVEV (reference sequence). Trimming shortened V by 6 bases and J by 1 base, and 13 bases separated the two germline ends. The CDR3 has 14 residues. CDR3 coding DNA: TGTGCCAGCAGCCCTCAGACAGCTTCCTACGAGCAGTACTTC. Translating it yields CASSPQTASYEQYF.

This clonotype was counted ten times or more. The chain recombines TRBV7-3 with TRBJ2-1; a weak D match, TRBD2 (5 bases). Looked up from germline, CDR1 is SGHTA and CDR2 is FQGTGA. Trimming stripped 5 bases from V and 5 bases from J, with 13 bases between. The CDR3 spans 14 residues. CDR3 in DNA: TGTGCCAGCAGCCTAGGAGGTCCCCACAATGAGCAGTTCTTC. It codes for CASSLGGPHNEQFF. Full variable domain (rest looked up from reference TRBV7-3 and TRBJ2-1): GAGVSQTPSNKVTEKGKYVELRCDPISGHTALYWYRQSLGQGPEFLIYFQGTGAADDSGLPNDRFFAVRPEGSVSTLKIQRTERGDSAVYLCASSLGGPHNEQFFGPGTRLTVL.

This clonotype showed up many times. This chain uses TRBV28 with TRBJ2-1, with TRBD1 as a possible D gene (5 bases). Trimming left V 5 bases short and J 0 bases short, with 8 bases between. The CDR3 has 14 residues. Germline assignment: CDR1 MDHEN and CDR2 SYDVKM. CDR3 in amino acids: CASSRTLSYNEQFF. CDR3 sequence (DNA): TGTGCCAGCAGTAGGACACTCTCCTACAATGAGCAGTTCTTC.

The chain employs TRBV27 and TRBJ2-2; D is ambiguous. Trimming pared 3 bases from V and 9 bases from J, leaving 11 bases between. CDR3 length equals 13 residues. From germline, CDR1 is MNHEY and CDR2 SMNVEV (reference sequence). CDR3 sequence reads: CASSFSKDRELFF. The CDR3 bases are TGTGCCAGCAGTTTTTCTAAAGACAGGGAGCTGTTTTTT.

This clonotype has at least ten counts. V is TRBV27 and J is TRBJ1-1, with 9 bases matching TRBD1. CDR3 length: 14 residues. The J segment lost 5 bases and the V segment lost 3 bases, leaving 4 bases of the junction unmatched. Germline-derived CDR1 and CDR2 are MNHEY and SMNVEV (reference sequence). CDR3 region: CASSFRTGDTEAFF. The CDR3 DNA follows: TGTGCCAGCAGTTTCAGGACAGGGGATACTGAAGCTTTCTTT.

This clonotype came up a few times. The chain carries TRBV3-1 and TRBJ1-1; D unresolved. Germline values: CDR1 LGHDT, CDR2 YNNKEL (reference sequence). Trimming took 0 bases from V and 0 from J, leaving 14 bases between them. The CDR3 covers 17 residues. CDR3 residues: CASSQDIRRYLNTEAFF. Here the CDR3 DNA reads TGTGCCAGCAGCCAAGATATCCGCAGATATTTGAACACTGAAGCTTTCTTT.

This clonotype has a handful of counts. This chain connects TRBV4-1 to TRBJ2-7; 8 bases align to TRBD1. Germline V gives CDR1 MGHRA, CDR2 YSYEKL. The CDR3 extends over 13 amino acids. V trimming: 6 bases; J trimming: 2 bases; junction bases outside the gene matches: 3. The CDR3 loop is CASRGQGTYEQYF. The CDR3 nucleotides read TGCGCCAGCAGAGGACAGGGAACCTACGAGCAGTACTTC.